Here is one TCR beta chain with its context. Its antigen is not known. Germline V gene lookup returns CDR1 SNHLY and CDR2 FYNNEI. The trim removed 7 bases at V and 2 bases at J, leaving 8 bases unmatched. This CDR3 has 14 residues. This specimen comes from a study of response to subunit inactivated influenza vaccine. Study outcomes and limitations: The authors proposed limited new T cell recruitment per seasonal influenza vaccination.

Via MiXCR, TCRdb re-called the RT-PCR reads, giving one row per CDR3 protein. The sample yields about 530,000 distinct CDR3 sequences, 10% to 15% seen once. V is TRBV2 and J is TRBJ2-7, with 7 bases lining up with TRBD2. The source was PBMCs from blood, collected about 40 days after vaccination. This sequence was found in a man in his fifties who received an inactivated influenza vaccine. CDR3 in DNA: TGTGCCAGCAACCAGCGGGGCCTAGCCTACGAGCAGTACTTC. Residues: CASNQRGLAYEQYF.